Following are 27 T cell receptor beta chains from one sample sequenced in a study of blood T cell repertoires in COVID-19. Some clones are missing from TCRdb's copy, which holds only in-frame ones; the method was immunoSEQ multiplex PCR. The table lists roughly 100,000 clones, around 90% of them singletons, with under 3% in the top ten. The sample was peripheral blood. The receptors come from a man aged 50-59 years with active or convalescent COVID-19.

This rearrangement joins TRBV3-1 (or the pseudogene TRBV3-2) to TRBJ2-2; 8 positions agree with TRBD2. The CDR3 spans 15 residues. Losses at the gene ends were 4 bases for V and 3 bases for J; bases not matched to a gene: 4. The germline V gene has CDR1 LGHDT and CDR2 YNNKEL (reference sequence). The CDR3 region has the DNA TGTGCCAGCAGCCGTAGCGGGGTTTACACCGGGGAGCTGTTTTTT. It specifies CASSRSGVYTGELFF.

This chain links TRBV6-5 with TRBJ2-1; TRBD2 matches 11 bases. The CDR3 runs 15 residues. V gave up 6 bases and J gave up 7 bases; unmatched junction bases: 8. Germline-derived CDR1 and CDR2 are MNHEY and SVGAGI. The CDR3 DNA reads TGTGCCAGCAGGCTAGCGGGGGGTGCAGCGAATGAGCAGTTCTTC. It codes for CASRLAGGAANEQFF.

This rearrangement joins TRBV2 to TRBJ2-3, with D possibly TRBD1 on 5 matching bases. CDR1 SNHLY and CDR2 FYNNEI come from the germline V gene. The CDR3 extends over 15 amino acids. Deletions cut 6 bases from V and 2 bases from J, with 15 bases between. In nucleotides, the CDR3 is TGTGCCAGCAGAGACAGTTTTTCCTTCACAGATACGCAGTATTTT. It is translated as CASRDSFSFTDTQYF. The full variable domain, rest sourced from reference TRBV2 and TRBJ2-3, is EPEVTQTPSHQVTQMGQEVILRCVPISNHLYFYWYRQILGQKVEFLVSFYNNEISEKSEIFDDQFSVERPDGSNFTLKIRSTKLEDSAMYFCASRDSFSFTDTQYFGPGTRLTVL.

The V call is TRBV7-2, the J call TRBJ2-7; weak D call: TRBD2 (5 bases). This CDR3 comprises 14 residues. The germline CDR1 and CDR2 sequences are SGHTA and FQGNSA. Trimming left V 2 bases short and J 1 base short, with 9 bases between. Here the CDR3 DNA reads TGTGCCAGCAGCTTATCACGGGATTCCTACGAGCAGTACTTC. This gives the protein CASSLSRDSYEQYF.

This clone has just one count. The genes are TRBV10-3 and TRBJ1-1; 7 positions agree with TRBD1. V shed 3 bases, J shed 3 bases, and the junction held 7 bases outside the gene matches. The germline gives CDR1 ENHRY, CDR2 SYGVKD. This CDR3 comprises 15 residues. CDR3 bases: TGTGCCATCAGTGAACGGGCAGGGGGGTACACTGAAGCTTTCTTT. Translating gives CAISERAGGYTEAFF.

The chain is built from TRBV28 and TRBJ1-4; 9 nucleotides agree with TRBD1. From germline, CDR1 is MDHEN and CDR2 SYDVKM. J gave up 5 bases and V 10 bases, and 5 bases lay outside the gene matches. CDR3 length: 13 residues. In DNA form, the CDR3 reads TGTGCCACCAACAGGGGGCCGAATGAAAAACTGTTTTTT. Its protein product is CATNRGPNEKLFF.

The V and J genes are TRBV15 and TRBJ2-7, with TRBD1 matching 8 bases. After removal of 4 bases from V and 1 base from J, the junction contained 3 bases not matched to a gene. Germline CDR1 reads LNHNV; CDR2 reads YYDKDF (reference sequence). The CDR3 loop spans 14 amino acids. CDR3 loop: CATSTGTGSYEQYF. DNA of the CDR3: TGTGCCACCAGCACCGGGACAGGTTCCTACGAGCAGTACTTC.

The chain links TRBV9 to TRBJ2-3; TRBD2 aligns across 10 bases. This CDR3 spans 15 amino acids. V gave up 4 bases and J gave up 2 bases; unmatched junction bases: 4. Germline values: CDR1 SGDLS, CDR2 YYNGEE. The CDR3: CASSPGLAVTDTQYF. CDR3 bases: TGTGCCAGCAGCCCAGGACTAGCGGTCACAGATACGCAGTATTTT.

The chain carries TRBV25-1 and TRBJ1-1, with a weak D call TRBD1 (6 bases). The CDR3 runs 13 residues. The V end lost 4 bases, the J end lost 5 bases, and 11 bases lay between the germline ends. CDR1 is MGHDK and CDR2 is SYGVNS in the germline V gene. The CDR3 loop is CASSGPRGTEAFF. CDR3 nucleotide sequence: TGTGCCAGCAGTGGACCTAGGGGGACTGAAGCTTTCTTT.

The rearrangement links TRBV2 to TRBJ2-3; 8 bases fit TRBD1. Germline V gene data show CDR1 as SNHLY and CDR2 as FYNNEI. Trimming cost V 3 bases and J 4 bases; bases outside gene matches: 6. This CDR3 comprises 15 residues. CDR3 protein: CASSDPGGNADTQYF. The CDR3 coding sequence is TGTGCCAGCAGTGACCCAGGGGGCAACGCAGATACGCAGTATTTT. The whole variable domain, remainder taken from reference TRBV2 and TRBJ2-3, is EPEVTQTPSHQVTQMGQEVILRCVPISNHLYFYWYRQILGQKVEFLVSFYNNEISEKSEIFDDQFSVERPDGSNFTLKIRSTKLEDSAMYFCASSDPGGNADTQYFGPGTRLTVL.

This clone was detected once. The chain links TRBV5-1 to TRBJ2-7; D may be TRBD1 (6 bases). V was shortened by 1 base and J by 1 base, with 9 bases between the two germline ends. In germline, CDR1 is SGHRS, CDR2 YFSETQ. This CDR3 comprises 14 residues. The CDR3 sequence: CASSLTGLSYEQYV. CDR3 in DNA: TGCGCCAGCAGCTTGACAGGGCTTTCCTACGAGCAGTACGTC.

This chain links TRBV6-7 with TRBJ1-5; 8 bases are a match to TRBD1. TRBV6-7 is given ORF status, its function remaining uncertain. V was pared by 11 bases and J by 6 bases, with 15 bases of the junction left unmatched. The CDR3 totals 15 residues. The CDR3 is CAGFYRDRQIQPQHF. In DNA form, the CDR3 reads TGTGCCGGATTTTACCGGGACAGGCAGATTCAGCCCCAGCATTTT.

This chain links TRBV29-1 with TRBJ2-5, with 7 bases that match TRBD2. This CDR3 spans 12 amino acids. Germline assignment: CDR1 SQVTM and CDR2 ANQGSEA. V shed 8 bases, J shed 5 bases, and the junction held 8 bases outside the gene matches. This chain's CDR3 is CSIGEGQETQYF. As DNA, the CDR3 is TGCAGCATAGGGGAGGGGCAGGAGACCCAGTACTTC.

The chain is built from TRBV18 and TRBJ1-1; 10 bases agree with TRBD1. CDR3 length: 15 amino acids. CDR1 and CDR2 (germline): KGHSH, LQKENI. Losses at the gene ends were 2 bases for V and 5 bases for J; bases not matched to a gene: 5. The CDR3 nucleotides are TGTGCCAGCTCACCAAAGACAGGGGGCGGGACTGAAGCTTTCTTT. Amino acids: CASSPKTGGGTEAFF. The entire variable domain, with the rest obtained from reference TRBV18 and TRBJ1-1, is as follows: NAGVMQNPRHLVRRRGQEARLRCSPMKGHSHVYWYRQLPEEGLKFMVYLQKENIIDESGMPKERFSAEFPKEGPSILRIQQVVRGDSAAYFCASSPKTGGGTEAFFGQGTRLTVV.

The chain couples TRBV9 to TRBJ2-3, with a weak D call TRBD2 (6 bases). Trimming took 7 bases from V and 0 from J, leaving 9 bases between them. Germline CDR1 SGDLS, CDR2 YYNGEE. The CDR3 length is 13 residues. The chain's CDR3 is CASGGLSTDTQYF. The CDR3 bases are TGTGCCAGCGGGGGACTGAGCACAGATACGCAGTATTTT.

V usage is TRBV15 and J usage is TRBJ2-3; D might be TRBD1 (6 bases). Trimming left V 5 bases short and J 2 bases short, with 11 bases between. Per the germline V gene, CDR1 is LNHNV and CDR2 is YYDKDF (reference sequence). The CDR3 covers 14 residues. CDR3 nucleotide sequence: TGTGCCACCAGCCGACAGGCAATCACAGATACGCAGTATTTT. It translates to CATSRQAITDTQYF.

In DNA form, the CDR3 reads TGTGCCAGCTCAGAGCGGGGGGGCCCCAATGAGCAGTTCTTC. It is translated as CASSERGGPNEQFF. V gene TRBV18 combines with J gene TRBJ2-1, with 10 bases fitting TRBD2. Looked up from germline, CDR1 is KGHSH and CDR2 is LQKENI. The CDR3 contains 14 residues. V shed 5 bases and J 6 bases; nucleotides not matched to a gene: 4.

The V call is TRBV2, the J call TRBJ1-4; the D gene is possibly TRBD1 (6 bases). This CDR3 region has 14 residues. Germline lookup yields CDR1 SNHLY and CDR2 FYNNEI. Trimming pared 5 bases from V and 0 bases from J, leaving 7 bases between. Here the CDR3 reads CASSQGSTNEKLFF. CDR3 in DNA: TGTGCCAGCAGTCAGGGGTCAACTAATGAAAAACTGTTTTTT.

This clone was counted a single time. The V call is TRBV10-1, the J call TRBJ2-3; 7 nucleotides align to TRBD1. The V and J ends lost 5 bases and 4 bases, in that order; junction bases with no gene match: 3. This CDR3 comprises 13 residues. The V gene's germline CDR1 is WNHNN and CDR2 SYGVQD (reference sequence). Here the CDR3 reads CASSTQGADTQYF. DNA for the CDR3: TGCGCCAGCAGTACCCAGGGGGCAGATACGCAGTATTTT.

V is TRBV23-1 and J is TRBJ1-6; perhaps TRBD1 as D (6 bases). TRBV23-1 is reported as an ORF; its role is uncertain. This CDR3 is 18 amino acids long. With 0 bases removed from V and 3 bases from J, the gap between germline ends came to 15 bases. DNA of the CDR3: TGCGCCAGCAGTCAATCCGAGGACAGCCAATTCTATAATTCACCCCTCCACTTT. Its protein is CASSQSEDSQFYNSPLHF.

CDR3 nucleotides: TGCGCCAGCAGCCCCCTCCGGGACAGGGGGAGGGAATTCGAGACCCAGTACTTC. Encoded protein: CASSPLRDRGREFETQYF. V usage is TRBV5-1 and J usage is TRBJ2-5; the match to TRBD1 covers 11 bases. The CDR3 covers 18 residues. CDR1 and CDR2 (germline): SGHRS, YFSETQ. Losses at the gene ends were 4 bases for V and 5 bases for J; bases not matched to a gene: 16.

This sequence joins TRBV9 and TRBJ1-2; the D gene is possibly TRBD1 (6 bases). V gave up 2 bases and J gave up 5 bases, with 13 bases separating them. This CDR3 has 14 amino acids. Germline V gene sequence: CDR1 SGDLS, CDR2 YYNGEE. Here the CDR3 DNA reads TGTGCCAGCAGCGTTATGGGGGCTCCTTATGGCTACACCTTC. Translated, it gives CASSVMGAPYGYTF.

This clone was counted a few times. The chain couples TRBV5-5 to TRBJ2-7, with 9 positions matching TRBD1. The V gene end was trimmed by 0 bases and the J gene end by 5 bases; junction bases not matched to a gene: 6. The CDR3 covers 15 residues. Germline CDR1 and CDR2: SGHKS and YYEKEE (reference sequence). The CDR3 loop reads CASSLVGTGSNEQYF. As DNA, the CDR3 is TGTGCCAGCAGCTTGGTTGGGACAGGGTCCAACGAGCAGTACTTC.

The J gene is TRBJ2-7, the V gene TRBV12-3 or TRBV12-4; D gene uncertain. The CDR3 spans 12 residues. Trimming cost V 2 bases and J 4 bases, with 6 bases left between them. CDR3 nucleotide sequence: TGTGCCAGCAGTTTACACGCGTACGAGCAGTACTTC. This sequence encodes CASSLHAYEQYF.

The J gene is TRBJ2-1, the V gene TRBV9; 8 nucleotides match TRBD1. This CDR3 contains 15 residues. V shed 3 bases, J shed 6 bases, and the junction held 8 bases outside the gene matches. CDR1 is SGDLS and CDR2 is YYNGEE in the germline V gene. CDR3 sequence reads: CASSAHPDRVNEQFF. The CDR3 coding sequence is TGTGCCAGCAGCGCCCATCCGGACAGGGTCAATGAGCAGTTCTTC. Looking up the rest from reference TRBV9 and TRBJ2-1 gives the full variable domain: DSGVTQTPKHLITATGQRVTLRCSPRSGDLSVYWYQQSLDQGLQFLIQYYNGEERAKGNILERFSAQQFPDLHSELNLSSLELGDSALYFCASSAHPDRVNEQFFGPGTRLTVL.

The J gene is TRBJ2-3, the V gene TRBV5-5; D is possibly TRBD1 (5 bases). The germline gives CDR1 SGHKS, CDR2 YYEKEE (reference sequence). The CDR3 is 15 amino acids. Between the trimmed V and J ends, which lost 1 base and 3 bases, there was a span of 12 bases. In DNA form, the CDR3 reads TGTGCCAGCAGCTTGTTGTGGGGCGCGACAGATACGCAGTATTTT. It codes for CASSLLWGATDTQYF. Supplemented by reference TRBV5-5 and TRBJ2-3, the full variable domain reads DAGVTQSPTHLIKTRGQQVTLRCSPISGHKSVSWYQQVLGQGPQFIFQYYEKEERGRGNFPDRFSARQFPNYSSELNVNALLLGDSALYLCASSLLWGATDTQYFGPGTRLTVL.

CDR3 region: CASLSGTGGTSNTEAFF. CDR3 in DNA: TGCGCCAGCCTTTCCGGGACAGGGGGCACTTCGAACACTGAAGCTTTCTTT. The V gene is TRBV10-1, the J gene TRBJ1-1, with 12 bases aligning to TRBD1. Unmatched junction bases numbered 11, after V lost 8 bases and J lost 1 base. Germline-derived CDR1 and CDR2 are WNHNN and SYGVQD (reference sequence). The CDR3 has 17 residues.